The 18 T cell receptor beta chains listed next were all sequenced from one sample in a study of T cell clusters in autoimmune cytopenias. One tube held mixed TRB-A and TRB-B primer pools for touch-down PCR. TCRdb reanalyzed the multiplex PCR reads, giving one entry per CDR3 protein sequence and no DNA. The listing records about 1,500 distinct CDR3 sequences. Some 38,000 genome equivalents of blood DNA were amplified for TRB. Sequenced sample: peripheral blood. These receptors were obtained from a human donor with an autoimmune cytopenia or autoimmune hepatitis (not recorded which).

By frequency, this clonotype registers medium-sized. The rearrangement links TRBV6-1 to TRBJ2-1. Germline lookup yields CDR1 MNHNS and CDR2 SASEGT. This CDR3 contains 15 residues. This chain's CDR3 is CASSENGVPYNEQFF.

This clonotype shows up as medium-sized by frequency. The rearrangement links TRBV20-1 to TRBJ1-2; TCRdb designates TRBD1, a call that cannot be tested without DNA. The CDR3 covers 15 residues. Germline CDR1 reads DFQATT; CDR2 reads SNEGSKA (reference sequence). The CDR3 protein is CSAEGQSVEFYGYTF.

This chain connects TRBV20-1 to TRBJ2-7; the D call of TRBD1 rests on TCRdb alone, since no DNA is present to check it. CDR3 length equals 13 residues. Germline assignment: CDR1 DFQATT and CDR2 SNEGSKA (reference sequence). CDR3 amino acids: CSAKWTGGYEQYF.

CDR3 in amino acids: CASSKTSGAANTGELFF. The gene calls are TRBV6-4 and TRBJ2-2; lacking DNA, the TRBD2 call made by TCRdb goes unchecked. The CDR3 has 17 amino acids. Germline loops: CDR1 MRHNA, CDR2 SNTAGT.

This clonotype is labeled medium-sized based on frequency. The rearrangement joins TRBV12-3 or TRBV12-4 to TRBJ1-2; TCRdb's D gene call, TRBD1, goes unchecked for lack of DNA. CDR3 length equals 15 residues. The CDR3 sequence is CASSRPGQGNYGYTF.

This clonotype shows up as medium-sized by frequency. J is TRBJ1-3 and V is TRBV30. The CDR3 spans 15 residues. In germline, CDR1 is GTSNPN, CDR2 SVGIG (reference sequence). The CDR3 loop is CAWSIRQLSGNTIYF.

This clonotype ranks as medium-sized in terms of frequency. The chain recombines TRBV5-4 with TRBJ2-7; the TCRdb call, TRBD2, lacks DNA for checking. There are 13 residues in the CDR3. The germline CDR1 and CDR2 sequences are SGHNT and YYREEE (reference sequence). The CDR3 loop is CASSGTSGREQYF.

J is TRBJ1-2 and V is TRBV7-9. Germline-derived CDR1 and CDR2 are SEHNR and FQNEAQ (reference sequence). CDR3 length: 16 residues. This CDR3 reads CASSFSRGQRDGGYTF. Variable domain in full (rest from reference TRBV7-9 and TRBJ1-2): DTGVSQNPRHKITKRGQNVTFRCDPISEHNRLYWYRQTLGQGPEFLTYFQNEAQLEKSRLLSDRFSAERPKGSFSTLEIQRTEQGDSAMYLCASSFSRGQRDGGYTFGSGTRLTVV.

This clonotype shows up as medium-sized by frequency. The chain couples TRBV12-3 or TRBV12-4 to TRBJ1-2; TCRdb indicates TRBD1, and absent DNA this call remains unverified. CDR3 length: 14 residues. CDR3 sequence reads: CASSLGNRGSGYTF.

The gene calls are TRBV14 and TRBJ1-2; as DNA is missing, the TRBD1 call by TCRdb cannot be tested. The CDR3 is 15 residues long. Germline V gene sequence: CDR1 SGHDN, CDR2 FVKESK. CDR3 sequence reads: CASSPVRQALSGYTF.

This clonotype is identified as medium-sized from frequency. The V and J genes are TRBV6-1 and TRBJ2-1. The CDR3 extends over 12 amino acids. CDR1 MNHNS and CDR2 SASEGT come from the germline V gene. The CDR3 spells CASRATWNEQFF.

This clonotype ranks as medium-sized in terms of frequency. V gene TRBV15 combines with J gene TRBJ1-1. This CDR3 is built from 13 residues. The germline CDR1 and CDR2 sequences are LNHNV and YYDKDF (reference sequence). CDR3 sequence: CATSRAGRTEAFF.

The chain recombines TRBV18 with TRBJ1-1. Germline V CDR1 and CDR2: KGHSH, LQKENI. The CDR3 has 15 residues. This chain's CDR3 is CASSQYRGSNTEAFF.

The rearrangement joins TRBV30 to TRBJ2-2. Germline V lookup: CDR1 GTSNPN, CDR2 SVGIG (reference sequence). The CDR3 loop spans 14 amino acids. The CDR3 sequence: CAWRRTTGAGELFF.

In terms of frequency, this clonotype is medium-sized. V usage is TRBV6-5 and J usage is TRBJ1-1; the TRBD1 assignment by TCRdb is unverifiable without DNA. Germline V gives CDR1 MNHEY, CDR2 SVGAGI. The CDR3 loop spans 13 amino acids. The chain's CDR3 is CASNKQGTTEAFF.

This chain's CDR3 is CASSFTEDQPQHF. The chain carries TRBV11-2 and TRBJ1-5. The V gene's germline CDR1 is SGHAT and CDR2 FQNNGV. The CDR3 runs to 13 residues.

This clonotype is identified as large from frequency. The chain recombines TRBV30 with TRBJ2-5; TCRdb names TRBD2, which stays unverified in the absence of DNA. Germline V lookup: CDR1 GTSNPN, CDR2 SVGIG (reference sequence). The CDR3 is 15 amino acids. CDR3 sequence reads: CAWGRGRGHQETQYF.

By frequency, this clonotype registers large. V gene TRBV10-3 combines with J gene TRBJ1-2. The CDR3 is 14 residues long. The germline CDR1 and CDR2 sequences are ENHRY and SYGVKD. The CDR3 spells CAISESVPNYGYTF.